A selection of T cell receptor beta chains follows, all from one sample in a study of patients and donors after allogeneic stem cell transplantation. TCRdb reprocessed the RT-PCR reads via MiXCR and lists one record per CDR3 protein. The sample lists about 960,000 distinct CDR3 sequences; 18% were seen once. Sequencing input: blood, either unsorted or a sorted T cell fraction (not recorded which). These receptor sequences come from a human donor who was either an allogeneic HSCT recipient or a stem cell or donor lymphocyte infusion donor (not recorded which). It is not recorded whose cells these are; they may come from a transplant donor. Both conserved end residues are part of each CDR3. A D gene is named only where the DNA matches it firmly. Clone sizes are given selectively: once, few, many, or a class where the clone is expanded.

cdr3_aa cdr3_nt v_call clone_size d_call j_call
CSVEDPASSSYEQYF TGCAGCGTTGAAGATCCGGCATCAAGCTCCTACGAGCAGTACTTC TRBV29-1 many . TRBJ2-7
CASSLGASGGTYEQYF TGTGCCAGCAGTTTAGGGGCCAGCGGGGGGACCTACGAGCAGTACTTC TRBV27 . TRBD2 TRBJ2-7
CASSASTGGVVEAFF TGTGCCAGCAGCGCGTCGACAGGGGGCGTCGTTGAAGCTTTCTTT TRBV7-9 . TRBD1 TRBJ1-1
CATSRVGLAGEEDTQYF TGTGCCACCAGCAGAGTGGGGCTAGCGGGAGAGGAGGATACGCAGTATTTT TRBV15 . TRBD2 TRBJ2-3
CASSENVGEWSGNEQFF TGTGCCAGCAGTGAAAATGTGGGAGAATGGTCGGGGAATGAGCAGTTCTTC TRBV6-4 few . TRBJ2-1
CASSQLGRTNEQFF TGTGCCAGCAGCCAATTGGGTAGAACCAATGAGCAGTTCTTC TRBV14 . . TRBJ2-1
CASSFPGQGYYNEQFF TGTGCCAGCAGTTTCCCTGGACAGGGCTACTACAATGAGCAGTTCTTC TRBV12-3/TRBV12-4 . TRBD1 TRBJ2-1
CASSESGRRETQYF TGTGCCAGCAGTGAAAGCGGGAGAAGAGAGACCCAGTACTTC TRBV25-1 few TRBD2 TRBJ2-5
CASSHSFGTGSNEQFF TGCGCCAGCAGCCACTCTTTCGGGACAGGGAGTAATGAGCAGTTCTTC TRBV4-3 many TRBD1 TRBJ2-1
CASSSQQRYEQYF TGTGCCAGCAGTTCCCAACAGCGATACGAGCAGTACTTC TRBV27 few . TRBJ2-7
CASSTLLGAPGSEAFF TGTGCCAGCAGTACGCTCCTCGGGGCCCCTGGATCTGAAGCTTTCTTT TRBV27 . . TRBJ1-1
CSASVGAYSPLHF TGCAGTGCTAGTGTGGGGGCTTATTCACCCCTCCACTTT TRBV20-1 few . TRBJ1-6
CASSMYLGEQYF TGCGCCAGCAGCATGTACCTGGGCGAGCAGTACTTC TRBV5-1 . . TRBJ2-7
CASSFLGQYNEQFF TGTGCCAGCAGCTTCTTGGGACAGTACAATGAGCAGTTCTTC TRBV7-9 few TRBD1 TRBJ2-1
CASSQELGRVGELFF TGCGCCAGCAGCCAAGAACTAGGCCGAGTCGGGGAGCTGTTTTTT TRBV4-1 . . TRBJ2-2
CSARVDRDQPQHF TGCAGTGCTAGAGTCGACAGGGATCAGCCCCAGCATTTT TRBV20-1 . TRBD1 TRBJ1-5
CASSHGQGHEQYF TGTGCCAGCAGCCACGGACAGGGCCACGAGCAGTACTTC TRBV7-9 . TRBD1 TRBJ2-7
CASSHLVAGDYEQYF TGTGCCAGCAGCCATTTGGTAGCGGGAGACTACGAGCAGTACTTC TRBV4-2 few TRBD2 TRBJ2-7
CASSQVFRGTEAFF TGCGCCAGCAGCCAAGTGTTTCGGGGCACTGAAGCTTTCTTT TRBV4-3 once . TRBJ1-1
CASSLGTVSNEQFF TGCGCCAGCAGCCTTGGGACAGTCAGCAATGAGCAGTTCTTC TRBV4-3 few TRBD1 TRBJ2-1
CSASTPGHNEQFF TGCAGTGCTTCTACCCCGGGACACAATGAGCAGTTCTTC TRBV20-1 few . TRBJ2-1
CASSQSGFYTDTQYF TGTGCCAGCAGTCAATCGGGCTTCTACACAGATACGCAGTATTTT TRBV12-3/TRBV12-4 few . TRBJ2-3
CASSPGTGNTIYF TGTGCCAGCAGCCCCGGGACTGGAAACACCATATATTTT TRBV14 few . TRBJ1-3
CASSLLRQGSSYNEQFF TGTGCCAGCAGTTTATTGAGACAGGGGAGCTCCTACAATGAGCAGTTCTTC TRBV27 few TRBD1 TRBJ2-1
CASSQGWVGQFF TGTGCCAGCAGTCAGGGTTGGGTCGGGCAGTTCTTC TRBV14 . . TRBJ2-1
CATFGSGANVLTF TGTGCCACCTTTGGCTCTGGGGCCAACGTCCTGACTTTC TRBV15 few . TRBJ2-6
CSVVHSGTSGSYEQYF TGCAGCGTCGTACATTCCGGGACTAGCGGGAGTTATGAGCAGTACTTC TRBV29-1 few TRBD2 TRBJ2-7
CASSVREGWDTGELFF TGTGCCAGCAGCGTTCGCGAGGGATGGGACACCGGGGAGCTGTTTTTT TRBV9 . . TRBJ2-2
CSVPGTGVSEQYF TGCAGCGTCCCCGGGACAGGGGTTTCCGAGCAGTACTTC TRBV29-1 few TRBD1 TRBJ2-7
CAWSDGRRQETQYF TGTGCCTGGAGTGATGGCCGCAGGCAAGAGACCCAGTACTTC TRBV30 . . TRBJ2-5
CATQSGEQFF TGTGCCACTCAGTCGGGTGAGCAGTTCTTC TRBV2 . . TRBJ2-1